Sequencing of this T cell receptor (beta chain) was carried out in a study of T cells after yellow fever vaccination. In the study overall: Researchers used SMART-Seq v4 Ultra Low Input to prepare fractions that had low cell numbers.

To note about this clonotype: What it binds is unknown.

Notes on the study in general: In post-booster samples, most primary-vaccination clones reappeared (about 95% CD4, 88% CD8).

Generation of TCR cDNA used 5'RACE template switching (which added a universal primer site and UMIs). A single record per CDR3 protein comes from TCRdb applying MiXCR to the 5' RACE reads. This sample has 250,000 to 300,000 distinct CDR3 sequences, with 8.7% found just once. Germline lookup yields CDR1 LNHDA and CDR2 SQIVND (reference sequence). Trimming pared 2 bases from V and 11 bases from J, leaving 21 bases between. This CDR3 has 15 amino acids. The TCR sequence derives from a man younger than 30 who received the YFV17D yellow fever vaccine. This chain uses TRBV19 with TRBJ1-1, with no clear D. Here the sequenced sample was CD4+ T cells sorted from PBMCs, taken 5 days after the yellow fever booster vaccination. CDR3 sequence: CASSIRVQVRAEAFF. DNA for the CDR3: TGTGCCAGTAGTATACGGGTACAAGTCAGAGCGGAGGCTTTCTTT.